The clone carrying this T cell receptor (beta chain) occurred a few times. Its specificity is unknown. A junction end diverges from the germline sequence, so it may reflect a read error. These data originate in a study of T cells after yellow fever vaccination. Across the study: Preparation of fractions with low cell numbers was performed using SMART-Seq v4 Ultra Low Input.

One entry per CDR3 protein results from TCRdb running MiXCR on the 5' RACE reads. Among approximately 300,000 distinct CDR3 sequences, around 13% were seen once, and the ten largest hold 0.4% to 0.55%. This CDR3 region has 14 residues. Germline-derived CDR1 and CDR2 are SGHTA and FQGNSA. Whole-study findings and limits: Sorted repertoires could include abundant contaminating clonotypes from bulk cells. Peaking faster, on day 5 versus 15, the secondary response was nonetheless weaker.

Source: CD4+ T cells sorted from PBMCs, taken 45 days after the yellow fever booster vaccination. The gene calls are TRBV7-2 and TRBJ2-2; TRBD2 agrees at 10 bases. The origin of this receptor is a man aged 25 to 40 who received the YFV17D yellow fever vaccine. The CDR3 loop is CASSLAGATGELFF. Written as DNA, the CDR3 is TGTGCCAGCAGCCTAGCGGGAGCCACCGGGGAGCTGTTTTTT.